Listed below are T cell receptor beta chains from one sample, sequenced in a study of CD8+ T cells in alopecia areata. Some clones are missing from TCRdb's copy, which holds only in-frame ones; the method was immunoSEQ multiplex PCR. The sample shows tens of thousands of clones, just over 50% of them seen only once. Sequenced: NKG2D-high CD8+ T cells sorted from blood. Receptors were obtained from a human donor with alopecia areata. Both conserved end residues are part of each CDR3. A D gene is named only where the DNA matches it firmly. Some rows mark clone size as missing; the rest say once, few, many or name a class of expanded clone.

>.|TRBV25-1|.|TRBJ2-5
CASSLARTQYF
TGTGCCAGCAGCCTTGCCCGGACCCAGTACTTC
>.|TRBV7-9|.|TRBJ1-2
CASEGGFYFPYGYTF
TGTGCCAGCGAGGGGGGTTTCTATTTCCCCTATGGCTACACCTTC
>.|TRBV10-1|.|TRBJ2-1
CASSGDGRGEQFF
TGCGCCAGCAGTGGGGACGGTCGGGGTGAGCAGTTCTTC
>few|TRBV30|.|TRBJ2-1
CAWDSLYNEQFF
TGTGCCTGGGACAGTTTATACAATGAGCAGTTCTTC
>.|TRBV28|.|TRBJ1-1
CASSSPLGVMNTEAFF
TGTGCCAGCAGTTCCCCTCTCGGAGTTATGAACACTGAAGCTTTCTTT
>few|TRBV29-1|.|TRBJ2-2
CSAPVGTGELFF
TGCAGCGCGCCTGTAGGCACCGGGGAGCTGTTTTTT
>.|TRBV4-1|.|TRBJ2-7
CASSQELAGYYEQYF
TGCGCCAGCAGCCAAGAATTGGCGGGGTACTACGAGCAGTACTTC
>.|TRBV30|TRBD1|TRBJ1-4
CAWTGGSLGEKLFF
TGTGCCTGGACAGGGGGCAGTTTAGGTGAAAAACTGTTTTTT
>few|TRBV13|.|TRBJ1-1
CASSLAASTEAFF
TGTGCCAGCAGCTTAGCCGCGAGCACTGAAGCTTTCTTT
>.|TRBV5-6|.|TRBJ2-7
CASSVGRMEQYF
TGTGCCAGCAGCGTGGGCCGGATGGAACAGTACTTC
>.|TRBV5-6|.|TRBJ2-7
CASSLDGHYEQYF
TGTGCCAGCAGCCTTGACGGGCACTACGAGCAGTACTTC
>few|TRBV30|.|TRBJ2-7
CAWSVDLTPHEQYF
TGTGCCTGGAGTGTAGACCTAACCCCGCACGAGCAGTACTTC
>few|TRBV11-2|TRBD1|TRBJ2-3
CASSLEGQGTDTQYF
TGTGCCAGCAGCTTAGAGGGACAGGGTACAGATACGCAGTATTTT
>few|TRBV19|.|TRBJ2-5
CASSIGVAETQYF
TGTGCCAGTAGTATCGGTGTAGCCGAGACCCAGTACTTC
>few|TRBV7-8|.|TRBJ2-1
CASSLTGEDEQFF
TGTGCCAGCAGTTTGACGGGGGAGGATGAGCAGTTCTTC
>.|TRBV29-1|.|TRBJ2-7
CSANKDNYEQYF
TGCAGCGCTAACAAAGACAACTACGAGCAGTACTTC
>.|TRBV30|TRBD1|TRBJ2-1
CAGDQGDEQFF
TGTGCCGGAGATCAGGGGGATGAGCAGTTCTTC
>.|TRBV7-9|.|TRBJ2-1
CASSFSGEQFF
TGTGCCAGCAGCTTCAGTGGTGAGCAGTTCTTC
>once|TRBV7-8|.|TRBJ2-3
CASSSSRGITDTQYF
TGTGCCAGCAGCTCATCCAGGGGCATCACAGATACGCAGTATTTT
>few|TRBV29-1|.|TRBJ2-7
CSVELRSSYEQYF
TGCAGCGTTGAACTCAGGAGCTCCTACGAGCAGTACTTC
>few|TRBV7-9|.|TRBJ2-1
CASSSEVDEQFF
TGTGCCAGCAGCTCCGAGGTGGATGAGCAGTTCTTC
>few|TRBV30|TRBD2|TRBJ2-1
CAWSFAGVSGAQFF
TGTGCCTGGAGTTTTGCGGGAGTGTCTGGGGCGCAGTTCTTC
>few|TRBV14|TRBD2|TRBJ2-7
CASSFLLAGIYEQYF
TGTGCCAGCAGCTTCCTCCTAGCGGGGATCTACGAGCAGTACTTC
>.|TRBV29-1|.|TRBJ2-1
CSAKGSYPDNEQFF
TGCAGCGCCAAAGGGTCATACCCCGACAATGAGCAGTTCTTC
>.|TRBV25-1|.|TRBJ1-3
CASSEGEGLFSGNTIYF
TGTGCCAGCAGTGAGGGGGAGGGCCTCTTCTCTGGAAACACCATATATTTT
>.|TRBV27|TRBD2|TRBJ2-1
CASSLFGGSGYEQFF
TGTGCCAGCAGTTTATTCGGCGGGAGTGGCTATGAGCAGTTCTTC
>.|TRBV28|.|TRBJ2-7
CASTPTDSYEQYF
TGTGCCAGCACCCCGACAGACTCCTACGAGCAGTACTTC
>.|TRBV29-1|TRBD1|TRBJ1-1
CSVRQGEMNTEAFF
TGCAGCGTTAGACAGGGAGAGATGAACACTGAAGCTTTCTTT
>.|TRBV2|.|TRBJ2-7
CASSGRDNFYEQYF
TGTGCCAGCAGTGGGAGGGACAACTTCTACGAGCAGTACTTC
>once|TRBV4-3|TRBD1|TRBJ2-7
CASSHGQGGYEQYF
TGCGCCAGCAGCCATGGACAGGGAGGCTACGAGCAGTACTTC
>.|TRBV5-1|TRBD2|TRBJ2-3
CASSFEGGHPDTQRF
TGCGCCAGCAGCTTCGAGGGAGGGCATCCAGATACGCAGCGCTTT
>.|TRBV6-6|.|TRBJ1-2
CASSYPGGYGYTF
TGTGCCAGCAGTTACCCGGGGGGCTATGGCTACACCTTC
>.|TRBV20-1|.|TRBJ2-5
CSAGPPGAQYF
TGCAGTGCGGGTCCGCCCGGGGCCCAGTACTTC
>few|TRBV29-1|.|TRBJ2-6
CSVEVVGANVLTF
TGCAGCGTCGAGGTGGTGGGGGCCAACGTCCTGACTTTC
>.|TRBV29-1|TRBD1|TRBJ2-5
CSVVPTDGTGGYTQYF
TGCAGCGTTGTACCTACTGACGGGACAGGGGGTTACACCCAGTACTTC
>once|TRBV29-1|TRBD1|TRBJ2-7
CSSSGTVSYEQYF
TGCAGCAGCTCCGGGACAGTTTCCTACGAGCAGTACTTC
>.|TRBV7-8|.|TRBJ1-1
CASSPGVPEAFF
TGTGCCAGCAGCCCCGGGGTCCCTGAAGCTTTCTTT
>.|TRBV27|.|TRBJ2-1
CASSFDSSYNEQFF
TGTGCCAGCAGTTTTGATAGCTCCTACAATGAGCAGTTCTTC
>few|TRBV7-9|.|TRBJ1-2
CASSFWGFYGYTF
TGTGCCAGCAGCTTCTGGGGTTTCTATGGCTACACCTTC
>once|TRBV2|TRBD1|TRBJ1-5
CASKQGQGDQPQHF
TGTGCCAGCAAGCAGGGACAGGGTGATCAGCCCCAGCATTTT